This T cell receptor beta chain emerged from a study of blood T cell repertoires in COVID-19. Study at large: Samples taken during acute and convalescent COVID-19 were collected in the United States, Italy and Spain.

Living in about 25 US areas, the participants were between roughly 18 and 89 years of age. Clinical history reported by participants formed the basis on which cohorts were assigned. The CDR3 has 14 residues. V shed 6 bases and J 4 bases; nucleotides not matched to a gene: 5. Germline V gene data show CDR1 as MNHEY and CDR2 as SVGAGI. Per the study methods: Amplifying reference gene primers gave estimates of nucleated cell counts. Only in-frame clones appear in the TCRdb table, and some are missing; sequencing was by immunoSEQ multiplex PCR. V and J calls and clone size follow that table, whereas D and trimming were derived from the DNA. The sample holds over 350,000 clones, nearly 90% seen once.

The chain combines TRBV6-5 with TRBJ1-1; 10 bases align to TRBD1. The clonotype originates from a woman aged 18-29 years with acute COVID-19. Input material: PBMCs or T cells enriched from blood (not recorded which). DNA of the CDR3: TGTGCCAGCAGCGACAGGGGGCGTGTCACTGAAGCTTTCTTT. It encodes CASSDRGRVTEAFF.